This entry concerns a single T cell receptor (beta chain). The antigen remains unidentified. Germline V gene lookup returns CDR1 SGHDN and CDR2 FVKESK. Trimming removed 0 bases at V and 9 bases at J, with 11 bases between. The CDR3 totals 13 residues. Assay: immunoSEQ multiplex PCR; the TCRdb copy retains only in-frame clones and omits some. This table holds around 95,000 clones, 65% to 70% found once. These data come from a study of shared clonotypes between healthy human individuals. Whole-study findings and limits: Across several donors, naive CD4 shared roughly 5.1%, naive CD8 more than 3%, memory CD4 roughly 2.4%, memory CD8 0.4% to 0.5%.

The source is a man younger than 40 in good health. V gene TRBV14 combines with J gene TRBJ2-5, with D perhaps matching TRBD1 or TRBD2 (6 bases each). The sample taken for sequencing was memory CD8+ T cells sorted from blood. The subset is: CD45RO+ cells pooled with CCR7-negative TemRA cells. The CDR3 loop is CASSQDRRGAQYF. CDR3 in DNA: TGTGCCAGCAGCCAAGATAGGAGGGGGGCCCAGTACTTC. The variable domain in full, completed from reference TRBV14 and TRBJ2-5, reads EAGVTQFPSHSVIEKGQTVTLRCDPISGHDNLYWYRRVMGKEIKFLLHFVKESKQDESGMPNNRFLAERTGGTYSTLKVQPAELEDSGVYFCASSQDRRGAQYFGPGTRLLVL.